These 8 T cell receptor beta chains share one sample of origin, sequenced in a study of T cells in Graves' hyperthyroidism and ophthalmopathy. What was amplified from RNA transcripts were TCR beta CDR3 regions. The TCR CDR3 first-round RT-PCR relied on the HTBI primer set. TCRdb re-analysed the multiplex PCR reads in MiXCR, keeping a single row per CDR3 protein. The sample contains roughly 740,000 distinct CDR3 sequences, about 16% of which appear only once. The source material was blood. Source of these receptors: a man younger than 35 with Graves' hyperthyroidism.

The V and J genes are TRBV9 and TRBJ2-5, with D possibly being TRBD1 or TRBD2 (5 bases each). V lost 0 bases and J lost 4, with 13 bases in between. This CDR3 is built from 15 residues. Germline loops: CDR1 SGDLS, CDR2 YYNGEE. CDR3 nucleotide sequence: TGTGCCAGCAGCGTAGAGGGGCTTCGGGGAGAGACCCAGTACTTC. It yields the protein CASSVEGLRGETQYF.

The rearrangement links TRBV28 to TRBJ1-2; TRBD1 matches 9 bases. The V and J ends lost 4 bases and 4 bases, in that order; junction bases with no gene match: 4. This CDR3 region has 14 residues. Germline CDR1 MDHEN, CDR2 SYDVKM. CDR3 residues: CASSSGQGIYGYTF. For the CDR3, the DNA is TGTGCCAGCAGTTCGGGACAGGGAATCTATGGCTACACCTTC.

This chain connects TRBV28 to TRBJ2-4, with D possibly matching TRBD2 (6 bases). V was pared by 7 bases and J by 3 bases, with 10 bases between. The CDR3 consists of 13 residues. Germline assignment: CDR1 MDHEN and CDR2 SYDVKM. CDR3 sequence reads: CASMEGYKNIQYF. The CDR3 DNA follows: TGTGCCAGCATGGAGGGGTACAAAAACATTCAGTACTTC.

This clonotype has ten or more counts. The V and J genes are TRBV6-1 and TRBJ2-7; 9 bases agree with TRBD1. Trimming took 6 bases from V and 4 from J; bases not matched to a gene: 10. The CDR3 spans 15 residues. Germline loops: CDR1 MNHNS, CDR2 SASEGT. CDR3 in amino acids: CASSLIQGASYEQYF. DNA of the CDR3: TGTGCCAGCAGCTTAATACAGGGGGCATCATACGAGCAGTACTTC.

This clonotype was seen ten or more times. The chain uses TRBV11-2 and TRBJ2-1, with D tentatively TRBD1 (6 bases). Germline V gives CDR1 SGHAT, CDR2 FQNNGV. This CDR3 comprises 14 residues. Trimming left V 5 bases short and J 9 bases short, with 17 bases between. The CDR3 here is CASSPIGGKTEQFF. For the CDR3, the DNA is TGTGCCAGCAGCCCAATAGGGGGAAAGACTGAGCAGTTCTTC.

The CDR3 DNA follows: TGTGCCAGCAGTTACCTACCCCCCGGACAGGGGACCACCGGGGAGCTGTTTTTT. It is translated as CASSYLPPGQGTTGELFF. The rearrangement joins TRBV6-5 to TRBJ2-2, with 9 bases matching TRBD1. With 2 bases clipped from V and 4 bases from J, the junction kept 11 bases outside the gene matches. Germline assignment: CDR1 MNHEY and CDR2 SVGAGI. The CDR3 consists of 18 residues.

This clonotype was counted at least ten times. The chain is built from TRBV18 and TRBJ2-7; D uncertain. The CDR3 contains 11 residues. The V end was cut by 5 bases, the J end by 5 bases, with 7 bases between. Germline V gene lookup returns CDR1 KGHSH and CDR2 LQKENI. CDR3 protein: CASSSLDEQYF. The CDR3 coding sequence is TGTGCCAGCTCAAGCCTTGACGAGCAGTACTTC.

The chain links TRBV7-9 to TRBJ2-1, with D perhaps matching TRBD1 or TRBD2 (7 bases each). V lost 7 bases and J lost 6, with 19 bases in between. Germline V gene lookup returns CDR1 SEHNR and CDR2 FQNEAQ (reference sequence). The length of the CDR3 is 15 residues. CDR3: CASTQTGRGFNEQFF. The DNA for the CDR3 is TGTGCCAGCACCCAGACAGGGAGGGGTTTCAATGAGCAGTTCTTC.